This passage covers 32 T cell receptor beta chains from one sample sequenced in a study of CD8 T cells in ankylosing spondylitis. TCRdb fed the 5' RACE reads into MiXCR, producing one record per CDR3 protein. This sample has some 37,000 distinct CDR3 sequences, with around an eighth found just once. Sequencing was carried out using synovial fluid, either unsorted or a sorted T cell fraction (not recorded which). These receptors were taken from a male donor with ankylosing spondylitis.

V is TRBV20-1 and J is TRBJ1-1, with 7 bases lining up with TRBD1. The CDR3 is made up of 12 amino acids. Germline V lookup: CDR1 DFQATT, CDR2 SNEGSKA (reference sequence). J gave up 1 base and V 6 bases, and 2 bases lay outside the gene matches. Here the CDR3 DNA reads TGCAGTGCCCAGGGGGAGAACACTGAAGCTTTCTTT. This translates into CSAQGENTEAFF.

The chain couples TRBV9 to TRBJ2-2, with D maybe TRBD2 (6 bases). The CDR3 has 16 residues. CDR1 and CDR2 from the germline V gene are SGDLS and YYNGEE. V gave up 6 bases and J gave up 0 bases, with 15 bases separating them. CDR3 region: CASTLTGGTNTGELFF. DNA of the CDR3: TGTGCCAGCACGCTAACGGGCGGGACGAACACCGGGGAGCTGTTTTTT.

The chain combines TRBV4-2 with TRBJ2-5, with TRBD2 matching 9 bases. Germline CDR1 LGHNA, CDR2 YNFKEQ. The CDR3 covers 15 residues. Trimming took 6 bases from V and 2 from J; bases not matched to a gene: 7. CDR3 sequence (DNA): TGTGCCAGCAGGCCGGGACTAGCAGAACAAGAGACCCAGTACTTC. Translated: CASRPGLAEQETQYF.

The chain uses TRBV7-9 and TRBJ1-1; no reliable D call. The germline V gene encodes CDR1 SEHNR and CDR2 FQNEAQ (reference sequence). The V end lost 5 bases, the J end lost 1 base, and 5 bases lay between the germline ends. The CDR3 spans 12 residues. CDR3 sequence reads: CASSPWNTEAFF. CDR3 nucleotide sequence: TGTGCCAGCAGCCCGTGGAACACTGAAGCTTTCTTT. Combining the CDR3 with reference TRBV7-9 and TRBJ1-1 gives the whole variable domain DTGVSQNPRHKITKRGQNVTFRCDPISEHNRLYWYRQTLGQGPEFLTYFQNEAQLEKSRLLSDRFSAERPKGSFSTLEIQRTEQGDSAMYLCASSPWNTEAFFGQGTRLTVV.

By share, this clonotype counts as medium-sized. V is TRBV29-1 and J is TRBJ2-7, with TRBD1 as a possible D gene (6 bases). V was shortened by 6 bases and J by 0 bases, with 21 bases between the two germline ends. CDR1 is SQVTM, CDR2 ANQGSEA, per germline. This CDR3 has 16 amino acids. Here the CDR3 reads CSVVGDTDRSSYEQYF. The CDR3 DNA sequence: TGCAGCGTCGTGGGGGATACGGACAGAAGCTCCTACGAGCAGTACTTC.

This CDR3 reads CASSFGITGYEQYF. The CDR3 nucleotides are TGTGCCAGCAGTTTTGGAATTACAGGCTACGAGCAGTACTTC. The gene calls are TRBV27 and TRBJ2-7, with D perhaps TRBD1 (5 bases). Germline loops: CDR1 MNHEY, CDR2 SMNVEV (reference sequence). The CDR3 is 14 amino acids. V gave up 3 bases and J gave up 3 bases, with 12 bases separating them.

The table lists this clonotype with a few counts. The rearrangement links TRBV2 to TRBJ2-7, with 7 positions matching TRBD2. V trimming: 3 bases; J trimming: 5 bases; junction bases outside the gene matches: 7. The CDR3 extends over 14 amino acids. Germline V gene data show CDR1 as SNHLY and CDR2 as FYNNEI. The CDR3 here is CASSERREFNEQYF. In DNA, the CDR3 is TGTGCCAGCAGTGAGCGGCGGGAGTTCAACGAGCAGTACTTC.

This clonotype was seen only once. The chain couples TRBV20-1 to TRBJ2-7; TRBD1 agrees at 7 bases. Germline CDR1 is DFQATT and CDR2 is SNEGSKA (reference sequence). The junction had 10 bases not matched to a gene; V was cut back by 5 bases and J by 0 bases. This CDR3 is 15 amino acids long. For the CDR3, the DNA is TGCAGTGCTCTGGGGACGACAGGGACCTCCTACGAGCAGTACTTC. Translation gives CSALGTTGTSYEQYF.

This clonotype was counted many times. The genes are TRBV20-1 and TRBJ2-1, with 10 bases identical to TRBD2. V lost 6 bases to trimming and J lost 5 bases; unmatched junction nucleotides: 7. The CDR3 totals 14 residues. Germline V gene sequence: CDR1 DFQATT, CDR2 SNEGSKA (reference sequence). CDR3 in DNA: TGCAGTGCAGGAAGCGGGAGGGAACACAATGAGCAGTTCTTC. Translation: CSAGSGREHNEQFF.

This clonotype was counted between two and nine times. J is TRBJ2-7 and V is TRBV19, with a weak D call TRBD1 (6 bases). V was cut by 3 bases and J by 3 bases, with 12 bases left in between. The germline V gene has CDR1 LNHDA and CDR2 SQIVND (reference sequence). The CDR3 is 14 amino acids. The CDR3 spells CASSMLGASYEQYF. The CDR3 DNA follows: TGTGCCAGTAGTATGCTGGGGGCGAGCTACGAGCAGTACTTC.

This chain connects TRBV7-8 to TRBJ2-7, with D tentatively TRBD2 (5 bases). Per germline, CDR1 SGHVS and CDR2 FQNEAQ. V was trimmed by 2 bases and J by 2 bases, leaving 10 bases between them. This CDR3 comprises 14 residues. CDR3 sequence (DNA): TGTGCCAGCAGCTTACTCGGAGGTACCTACGAGCAGTACTTC. Translating gives CASSLLGGTYEQYF.

In its sample, this clonotype was seen a few times. This chain joins TRBV11-2 and TRBJ2-1, with TRBD2 matching over 10 bases. The CDR3 is 17 residues long. Germline lookup yields CDR1 SGHAT and CDR2 FQNNGV. Unmatched junction bases numbered 6, after V lost 4 bases and J lost 0 bases. The DNA for the CDR3 is TGTGCCAGCAGCTCATTAGCGGGGGGCCCCTCCTACAATGAGCAGTTCTTC. Translated: CASSSLAGGPSYNEQFF.

Ten or more counts support this clonotype. The chain has TRBV12-3 or TRBV12-4 and TRBJ1-3, with D unclear. The CDR3 is made up of 10 amino acids. The V gene lost 6 bases and the J gene lost 4 bases, with 1 base spanning the gap. In DNA, the CDR3 is TGTGCCAGCAGAGGAAACACCATATATTTT. Protein product: CASRGNTIYF.

This clonotype turned up a few times. The chain links TRBV9 to TRBJ2-7; D is uncertain. Germline CDR1 is SGDLS and CDR2 is YYNGEE. The CDR3 has 15 amino acids. The germline V and J ends were trimmed by 4 bases and 1 base, with 15 bases remaining between them. The CDR3 nucleotides are TGTGCCAGCAGCCTTGACGAGAACCTATCCTACGAGCAGTACTTC. Its protein is CASSLDENLSYEQYF. The complete variable domain, with remaining parts taken from reference TRBV9 and TRBJ2-7, reads DSGVTQTPKHLITATGQRVTLRCSPRSGDLSVYWYQQSLDQGLQFLIQYYNGEERAKGNILERFSAQQFPDLHSELNLSSLELGDSALYFCASSLDENLSYEQYFGPGTRLTVT.

This clonotype has a handful of counts. The chain employs TRBV10-3 and TRBJ1-2; D unresolved. Germline lookup yields CDR1 ENHRY and CDR2 SYGVKD. Trimming removed 2 bases at V and 8 bases at J, with 9 bases between. The CDR3 extends over 12 amino acids. The DNA for the CDR3 is TGTGCCATCAGTGAGACCGCCGTCGGCTACACCTTC. Protein sequence: CAISETAVGYTF.

The chain links TRBV12-3 or TRBV12-4 to TRBJ2-5, with D perhaps matching TRBD2 (5 bases). V was cut by 7 bases and J by 2 bases, with 8 bases left in between. This CDR3 spans 12 amino acids. CDR3 nucleotides: TGTGCCAGCACCCTAGCTCAAGAGACCCAGTACTTC. As protein: CASTLAQETQYF.

This clonotype was picked up a small number of times. The rearrangement links TRBV6-2 or TRBV6-3 to TRBJ2-1; D is uncertain. This CDR3 is built from 14 residues. V lost 11 bases and J lost 1, with 15 bases in between. The germline V gene encodes CDR1 MNHEY and CDR2 SVGEGT. The DNA of the CDR3 is TGTGCCTCAGCTAACGGAATATCCTACAATGAGCAGTTCTTC. Its protein is CASANGISYNEQFF.

The sample holds a few counts of this clonotype. The chain employs TRBV29-1 and TRBJ1-2, with D unresolved. The germline CDR1 and CDR2 sequences are SQVTM and ANQGSEA. V gave up 4 bases and J gave up 5 bases, with 5 bases separating them. This CDR3 spans 10 amino acids. The CDR3 DNA reads as TGCAGCGTTGTTGAGTATGGCTACACCTTC. Amino acids: CSVVEYGYTF.

This clonotype has more than one count but fewer than ten. This rearrangement joins TRBV9 to TRBJ2-3, with D unclear. The CDR3 length is 15 residues. The V and J ends lost 6 bases and 1 base respectively, with 15 bases between them. Germline lookup yields CDR1 SGDLS and CDR2 YYNGEE. The CDR3 DNA sequence: TGTGCCAGCACCCTTAGCCCCACCCGCACAGATACGCAGTATTTT. Encoded protein: CASTLSPTRTDTQYF.

This clonotype was seen only a few times. The V call is TRBV30, the J call TRBJ2-7, with 7 bases identical to TRBD1. The CDR3 spans 15 residues. V was pared by 0 bases and J by 6 bases, with 11 bases of the junction left unmatched. Per germline, CDR1 GTSNPN and CDR2 SVGIG (reference sequence). CDR3 DNA: TGTGCCTGGAGTGTACTAAACAGGGGCTCGCGCGAGCAGTACTTC. Translating gives CAWSVLNRGSREQYF.

This clonotype was recorded many times. The chain joins TRBV7-2 to TRBJ1-1; no clear D gene. Germline values: CDR1 SGHTA, CDR2 FQGNSA. This CDR3 contains 13 residues. V was shortened by 1 base and J by 4 bases, with 7 bases between the two germline ends. For the CDR3, the DNA is TGTGCCAGCAGCTTAGTGTGGCGCACTGAAGCTTTCTTT. It translates to CASSLVWRTEAFF.

There are a few counts of this clonotype. The chain uses TRBV16 and TRBJ2-7; D gene unclear. The CDR3 runs to 11 residues. Germline assignment: CDR1 KGHSY and CDR2 FQNENV. V lost 4 bases to trimming and J lost 5 bases, with 6 bases between them. CDR3 DNA: TGTGCCAGCAGCCTCGTCCACGAGCAGTACTTC. Its translation is CASSLVHEQYF.

By share, this clonotype ranks as hyperexpanded. V usage is TRBV20-1 and J usage is TRBJ2-5, with TRBD2 matching over 11 bases. This CDR3 is built from 14 residues. Germline values: CDR1 DFQATT, CDR2 SNEGSKA (reference sequence). CDR3 protein: CRATSGGPGETQYF. DNA for the CDR3: TGCAGGGCCACTAGCGGGGGACCGGGGGAGACCCAGTACTTC.

This clonotype was detected ten times or more. The CDR3 sequence: CAISESISYEQYF. CDR3 in DNA: TGTGCCATCAGTGAGTCGATCAGCTACGAGCAGTACTTC. The rearrangement joins TRBV10-3 to TRBJ2-7; D call uncertain. The germline V and J ends were trimmed by 0 bases and 3 bases, with 6 bases remaining between them. The CDR3 contains 13 residues. CDR1 is ENHRY, CDR2 SYGVKD, per germline.

This clonotype was seen ten or more times. V and J are TRBV7-6 and TRBJ1-1, with 7 bases lining up with TRBD1. V lost 2 bases to trimming and J lost 0 bases; unmatched junction nucleotides: 3. Per germline, CDR1 SGHVS and CDR2 FNYEAQ. The CDR3 totals 15 residues. The CDR3 nucleotides read TGTGCCAGCAGCTTAAAGACAGGGATGAACACTGAAGCTTTCTTT. This encodes CASSLKTGMNTEAFF. Combining the CDR3 with reference TRBV7-6 and TRBJ1-1 gives the whole variable domain GAGVSQSPRYKVTKRGQDVALRCDPISGHVSLYWYRQALGQGPEFLTYFNYEAQQDKSGLPNDRFSAERPEGSISTLTIQRTEQRDSAMYRCASSLKTGMNTEAFFGQGTRLTVV.

In this sample, this clonotype turned up many times. The chain is built from TRBV7-2 and TRBJ2-3; TRBD2 matches at 8 bases. This CDR3 is built from 16 residues. V lost 3 bases, J lost 4 bases, and 9 bases stayed unmatched. The germline CDR1 and CDR2 sequences are SGHTA and FQGNSA. The CDR3 is CASSLLGRAASDTQYF. The CDR3, as DNA: TGTGCCAGCAGCTTGCTCGGGAGGGCCGCCTCAGATACGCAGTATTTT.

This clonotype was picked up many times. CDR3 residues: CASSLRTGLSEQFF. The CDR3 bases are TGTGCCAGCAGCTTGAGGACAGGATTGAGTGAGCAGTTCTTC. The gene calls are TRBV7-9 and TRBJ2-1, with 7 bases identical to TRBD1. J lost 9 bases, V lost 3 bases, and 8 bases had no gene match. The CDR3 runs 14 residues. Germline V gene data show CDR1 as SEHNR and CDR2 as FQNEAQ (reference sequence).

This clonotype turned up a few times. The rearrangement uses TRBV6-2 or TRBV6-3 and TRBJ2-2; a weak D match, TRBD2 (5 bases). Trimming took off 4 bases at V and 7 bases at J, with 10 bases between the two ends. Germline-derived CDR1 and CDR2 are MNHEY and SVGEGT. This CDR3 comprises 13 residues. CDR3 sequence: CASSSRDFGELFF. CDR3 DNA: TGTGCCAGCAGTTCTCGGGATTTCGGGGAGCTGTTTTTT.

This clonotype appeared once. The genes are TRBV9 and TRBJ2-1; no clear D gene. V was trimmed by 0 bases and J by 3 bases, leaving 10 bases between them. CDR3 length: 15 amino acids. The germline V gene encodes CDR1 SGDLS and CDR2 YYNGEE. The chain's CDR3 is CASSVAVNNYNEQFF. The CDR3 nucleotides are TGTGCCAGCAGCGTAGCGGTGAATAACTACAATGAGCAGTTCTTC. Drawing the rest from reference TRBV9 and TRBJ2-1, the complete variable domain is DSGVTQTPKHLITATGQRVTLRCSPRSGDLSVYWYQQSLDQGLQFLIQYYNGEERAKGNILERFSAQQFPDLHSELNLSSLELGDSALYFCASSVAVNNYNEQFFGPGTRLTVL.

In its sample, this clonotype was seen many times. This chain links TRBV5-1 with TRBJ2-1, with 8 bases aligning to TRBD2. Germline V gives CDR1 SGHRS, CDR2 YFSETQ. CDR3 size: 18 residues. Trimming removed 1 base from V and 0 bases from J; junction bases left unmatched: 9. CDR3 amino acids: CASSLSLLAGSSYNEQFF. In DNA form, the CDR3 reads TGCGCCAGCAGCTTGTCCCTTTTAGCGGGGAGCTCCTACAATGAGCAGTTCTTC. The full variable domain, rest sourced from reference TRBV5-1 and TRBJ2-1, is KAGVTQTPRYLIKTRGQQVTLSCSPISGHRSVSWYQQTPGQGLQFLFEYFSETQRNKGNFPGRFSGRQFSNSRSEMNVSTLELGDSALYLCASSLSLLAGSSYNEQFFGPGTRLTVL.

The chain joins TRBV5-4 to TRBJ2-5; a weak D match, TRBD2 (5 bases). The CDR3 extends over 17 amino acids. The germline V gene encodes CDR1 SGHNT and CDR2 YYREEE (reference sequence). V dropped 4 bases and J dropped 2 bases, with 21 bases sitting between them. The CDR3 loop reads CASSDDLGLAQQETQYF. CDR3 DNA: TGTGCCAGCAGCGATGACTTAGGACTCGCCCAGCAAGAGACCCAGTACTTC.

The genes are TRBV28 and TRBJ1-2; maybe TRBD1 (6 bases). CDR1 MDHEN and CDR2 SYDVKM come from the germline V gene. With 10 bases removed from V and 7 bases from J, the gap between germline ends came to 34 bases. This CDR3 is built from 18 residues. In nucleotides, the CDR3 is TGTGCCATCAGCCCCGGGGACCTGCCCGGGACACCCTCCCCTGGCTACACCTTC. Its protein product is CAISPGDLPGTPSPGYTF.